This T cell receptor (beta chain) was captured by sequencing in a study of T cell responses to AZD1222 COVID-19 vaccine. Study-level findings and limits: Only six individuals given AZD1222 were seropositive at baseline. Repertoire collection took place solely once the T cell response had peaked.

Germline V CDR1 and CDR2: LNHDA, SQIVND (reference sequence). Trimming took 5 bases from V and 1 from J; bases not matched to a gene: 12. This CDR3 spans 17 amino acids. Produced via immunoSEQ multiplex PCR; TCRdb's table is partial and in-frame only. The sample records roughly 180,000 clones, over 90% being singletons. On this clone itself: Its antigen remains unidentified.

The material was peripheral blood, obtained 28 days after the second AZD1222 dose. This sequence was found in an adult who received the AZD1222 COVID-19 vaccine. The chain is built from TRBV19 and TRBJ1-2; 8 bases match TRBD1. This chain's CDR3 is CASSSDWTGSYNYGYTF. CDR3 sequence (DNA): TGTGCCAGTAGTTCCGATTGGACAGGGTCATATAACTATGGCTACACCTTC.